This note documents a single T cell receptor beta chain sequence. This sample was included in a study of T cell responses to AZD1222 COVID-19 vaccine. Germline lookup yields CDR1 SGHRS and CDR2 YFSETQ. The CDR3 length is 16 residues. V was pared by 3 bases and J by 8 bases, with 13 bases of the junction left unmatched. The repertoire was sequenced with immunoSEQ multiplex PCR; TCRdb's copy has only in-frame clones and lacks some. This table has under 200,000 clones, approximately 93% appearing once. This specimen was peripheral blood, taken on day 0 of AZD1222 vaccination. The J gene is TRBJ1-4, the V gene TRBV5-1, with 7 nucleotides matching TRBD1. The source is an adult in good health. CDR3 protein: CASSSRFRGEEEKLFF. DNA of the CDR3: TGCGCCAGCAGCTCGAGATTCAGGGGGGAGGAAGAAAAACTGTTTTTT.